This T cell receptor (beta chain) was obtained from a study of blood T cells in healthy people across ages. Study summary: Roughly one uniquely barcoded beta molecule per two T cells was captured.

Germline loops: CDR1 SNHLY, CDR2 FYNNEI. The CDR3 length is 16 residues. Trimming took off 7 bases at V and 1 base at J, with 17 bases between the two ends. Sample-barcoded 5' priming and a J-beta primer mix drove a second PCR of roughly 6 to 12 cycles. TCRdb redid the calling of the 5' RACE reads with MiXCR, one entry per CDR3 protein. The sample lists roughly 730,000 distinct CDR3 sequences; about 61% were seen once. Sequencing input: blood. The receptor's source is a man aged 35 to 55 in good health. The rearrangement uses TRBV2 and TRBJ1-5, with D unclear. CDR3 sequence reads: CASTPETPGSNQPQHF. CDR3 coding DNA: TGTGCCAGCACCCCTGAAACCCCGGGGAGCAATCAGCCCCAGCATTTT.